Listed below are T cell receptor beta chains from one sample, sequenced in a study of blood T cell repertoires in COVID-19. Some clones are missing from TCRdb's copy, which holds only in-frame ones; the method was immunoSEQ multiplex PCR. Here the sample spans roughly 20,000 clones, 88% being singletons. Sequencing input: peripheral blood. The source of these receptors is a man between 35 and 55 years old with active COVID-19. Each CDR3 is given with its conserved first and last residue. Fields, in order: V gene, J gene, CDR3 protein.

TRBV6-1	TRBJ1-5	CASSVQNILSNQPQHF
TRBV19	TRBJ1-1	CASSIQGTNTEAFF
TRBV3-1/TRBV3-2	TRBJ2-1	CASSPRASGAAGEQFF
TRBV11-2	TRBJ2-7	CASSLDPRGQFGEQYF
TRBV5-1	TRBJ1-5	CASSLDWGQDQPQHF
TRBV6-5	TRBJ2-3	CASRAGTSGTDTQYF
TRBV7-6	TRBJ1-4	CASRDRYNEKLFF
TRBV27	TRBJ2-7	CASSFTGTSGYEQYF
TRBV12-5	TRBJ2-7	CASGLVLNRRAASYEQYF
TRBV6-4	TRBJ1-2	CASSDSRGGYGYTF
TRBV7-9	TRBJ2-1	CASSSPRLAGGVWNEQFF
TRBV7-9	TRBJ1-3	CASSLTVSSGNTIYF
TRBV6-5	TRBJ2-1	CASSYDRSEQFF
TRBV13	TRBJ2-6	CASSPRTSGANVLTF
TRBV12-3/TRBV12-4	TRBJ2-7	CASSFVHLYEQYF
TRBV19	TRBJ2-4	CASSPWTSGLAKNIQYF
TRBV5-6	TRBJ2-7	CASSWSGTVDEQYF
TRBV23-1	TRBJ2-1	CASRLAGVSESEQFF
TRBV12-5	TRBJ1-5	CASGFMWSGQPQHF
TRBV30	TRBJ1-2	CAWSVPGVGRIGYTF
TRBV7-9	TRBJ1-5	CASSQTGNSNQPQHF
TRBV5-1	TRBJ2-1	CASSLSQRGDNEQFF